This note documents a single T cell receptor (beta chain) sequence. Antigen unknown. DNA was extracted from approximately 0.91-9.4 million thawed cryopreserved PBMC. The source of the sample is a study of long-term antiretroviral therapy in people with HIV. Survey level was the resolution at which the v3.0 immunoSEQ assay ran. Libraries were prepared by immunoSEQ multiplex PCR; TCRdb keeps only in-frame clonotypes and omits some of them. This table has more than 20,000 clones, roughly 84% appearing once. Study-level points and caveats: HIV repertoire CDR3 lengths ranged less widely than those of controls. An increase in diversity followed ART, yet levels stayed below transplant donor controls.

The junction had 13 bases not matched to a gene; V was cut back by 7 bases and J by 8 bases. The germline V gene has CDR1 MDHEN and CDR2 SYDVKM. The CDR3 is made up of 16 amino acids. The receptor comes from a woman between 50 and 59 years old with HIV. J is TRBJ2-1 and V is TRBV28; TRBD2 matches at 11 bases. The source material was unsorted PBMCs, sampled 1.9 years after starting antiretroviral therapy. CDR3 protein: CASTSSSGGLFDEQFF. Written as DNA, the CDR3 is TGTGCCAGCACCTCTTCTAGCGGGGGGCTCTTCGATGAGCAGTTCTTC.